A single sample gave rise to the 30 T cell receptor beta chains below, sequenced in a study of spatial heterogeneity in lung cancer. TCRdb passed the 5' RACE reads through MiXCR, listing each CDR3 protein once. The sample contains roughly 38,000 distinct CDR3 sequences, approximately 3.1% of which appear only once. Time point given: sample taken at primary tumor resection. The material sequenced was normal lung tissue next to the tumor, taken at surgery. Source of these receptors: a male donor with early-stage non-small cell lung cancer.

This clonotype was recorded at least ten times. The genes are TRBV20-1 and TRBJ1-1; 7 positions agree with TRBD1. The CDR3 runs to 11 residues. Losses at the gene ends were 1 base for V and 10 bases for J; bases not matched to a gene: 3. Looked up from germline, CDR1 is DFQATT and CDR2 is SNEGSKA (reference sequence). The CDR3 sequence: CSARAGGVAFF. The CDR3 coding sequence is TGCAGTGCTAGAGCAGGGGGGGTAGCTTTCTTT.

This clonotype was detected ten times or more. The rearrangement links TRBV28 to TRBJ2-3; D might be TRBD1 (6 bases). Germline-derived CDR1 and CDR2 are MDHEN and SYDVKM. The CDR3 runs to 13 residues. The V and J ends lost 10 bases and 6 bases respectively, with 17 bases between them. The DNA for the CDR3 is TGTGCCACCGGGGAGCGTCAGGGGGATACGCAGTATTTT. This encodes CATGERQGDTQYF.

This chain uses TRBV11-2 with TRBJ2-5, with 13 bases matching TRBD2. Trimming at V came to 5 bases and at J to 0 bases, leaving 6 bases not matched to a gene. Looked up from germline, CDR1 is SGHAT and CDR2 is FQNNGV. The CDR3 contains 17 residues. The CDR3 protein is CASSPGGLAGDQETQYF. Here the CDR3 DNA reads TGTGCCAGCAGCCCCGGAGGACTAGCGGGGGACCAAGAGACCCAGTACTTC.

This clonotype showed up many times. This sequence joins TRBV7-9 and TRBJ2-2; 9 bases match TRBD2. The germline V gene has CDR1 SEHNR and CDR2 FQNEAQ (reference sequence). This CDR3 is built from 13 residues. Here the CDR3 DNA reads TGTGCTACTAGCGGGTCCCTCACCGGGGAGCTGTTTTTT. It yields the protein CATSGSLTGELFF.

This chain links TRBV19 with TRBJ1-5; D gene uncertain. Trimming stripped 1 base from V and 9 bases from J, with 7 bases between. The CDR3 extends over 12 amino acids. From germline, CDR1 is LNHDA and CDR2 SQIVND (reference sequence). In DNA, the CDR3 is TGTGCCAGTAGTATAGGGTTGACGCCCCAGCATTTT. It is translated as CASSIGLTPQHF.

The sample holds many counts of this clonotype. J is TRBJ2-5 and V is TRBV6-1; unclear D gene. The CDR3 consists of 15 residues. CDR1 is MNHNS, CDR2 SASEGT, per germline. V shed 6 bases and J shed 1 base, with 15 bases lying between them. CDR3 sequence: CASRPARTLQETQYF. The DNA of the CDR3 is TGTGCCAGCAGGCCTGCCAGAACTCTCCAAGAGACCCAGTACTTC.

This clonotype was counted at least ten times. V gene TRBV20-1 combines with J gene TRBJ2-7; 7 bases fit TRBD1. Trimming cost V 0 bases and J 6 bases; bases outside gene matches: 11. The germline V gene has CDR1 DFQATT and CDR2 SNEGSKA (reference sequence). The CDR3 sequence is 15 residues long. CDR3 region: CSARDLAQQGSEQYF. CDR3 DNA sequence: TGCAGTGCTAGAGATCTCGCCCAACAGGGGTCCGAGCAGTACTTC.

This clonotype was recorded many times. This chain connects TRBV5-1 to TRBJ2-7, with 9 bases fitting TRBD2. V was clipped by 4 bases and J by 5 bases; unmatched bases: 7. Germline V gives CDR1 SGHRS, CDR2 YFSETQ. The CDR3 totals 14 residues. The CDR3 DNA sequence: TGCGCCAGCAGCCCCCTAGCGGGAACGAACGAGCAGTACTTC. Residues: CASSPLAGTNEQYF.

This clonotype came up many times. CDR3 protein: CASSPGHGQGYSPLHF. In DNA form, the CDR3 reads TGTGCCAGCAGCCCAGGCCACGGACAGGGGTATTCACCCCTCCACTTT. The chain employs TRBV7-2 and TRBJ1-6, with TRBD1 matching over 9 bases. The germline CDR1 and CDR2 sequences are SGHTA and FQGNSA. The ends lost 5 bases at V and 8 bases at J; junction bases unmatched: 10. The CDR3 sequence is 16 residues long.

Ten or more counts support this clonotype. This chain connects TRBV28 to TRBJ1-4; 7 bases are shared with TRBD1. Germline V lookup: CDR1 MDHEN, CDR2 SYDVKM. Trimming cost V 5 bases and J 6 bases; bases outside gene matches: 12. This CDR3 is built from 16 residues. In DNA, the CDR3 is TGTGCCAGCAGTAGGGCACAGGGGTATAGAGATGAAAAACTGTTTTTT. As protein: CASSRAQGYRDEKLFF.

This clonotype was seen repeatedly, ten times or more. The chain employs TRBV5-1 and TRBJ1-4; unclear D gene. The germline gives CDR1 SGHRS, CDR2 YFSETQ. There are 14 residues in the CDR3. Deletions cut 4 bases from V and 2 bases from J, with 9 bases between. The DNA for the CDR3 is TGCGCCAGCAGCCCAGGATCGACTAATGAAAAACTGTTTTTT. Translated: CASSPGSTNEKLFF.

At least ten counts were recorded for this clonotype. The chain uses TRBV11-3 and TRBJ2-1; 9 bases agree with TRBD1. V was clipped by 5 bases and J by 2 bases; unmatched bases: 4. Germline lookup yields CDR1 SGHNT and CDR2 YENEEA. The CDR3 covers 15 residues. CDR3 sequence (DNA): TGTGCCAGCAGCGAAGACAGGGGGACCTACAATGAGCAGTTCTTC. Amino acid sequence: CASSEDRGTYNEQFF.

This clonotype appeared many times. This chain uses TRBV9 with TRBJ2-4; D not resolved. Germline assignment: CDR1 SGDLS and CDR2 YYNGEE. Trimming shortened V by 4 bases and J by 0 bases, and 8 bases separated the two germline ends. CDR3 length: 14 residues. CDR3 DNA: TGTGCCAGCAGCTCGTCCGTAGCCAAAAACATTCAGTACTTC. It specifies CASSSSVAKNIQYF.

There are many counts of this clonotype. The chain combines TRBV10-3 with TRBJ1-1, with a tentative D call TRBD1 (5 bases). Germline lookup yields CDR1 ENHRY and CDR2 SYGVKD. CDR3 size: 13 residues. The germline V and J ends were trimmed by 10 bases and 4 bases, with 16 bases remaining between them. The chain's CDR3 is CATLGSRATEAFF. The CDR3 nucleotides read TGTGCCACCCTCGGGAGCAGGGCCACTGAAGCTTTCTTT.

At least ten counts were recorded for this clonotype. J is TRBJ1-5 and V is TRBV28, with D hard to call. There are 12 residues in the CDR3. The germline V and J ends were trimmed by 7 bases and 0 bases, with 4 bases remaining between them. Germline V gene lookup returns CDR1 MDHEN and CDR2 SYDVKM. This CDR3 is CASKRSNQPQHF. CDR3 coding DNA: TGTGCCAGCAAGCGTAGCAATCAGCCCCAGCATTTT. The full variable domain, completed using reference TRBV28 and TRBJ1-5, is DVKVTQSSRYLVKRTGEKVFLECVQDMDHENMFWYRQDPGLGLRLIYFSYDVKMKEKGDIPEGYSVSREKKERFSLILESASTNQTSMYLCASKRSNQPQHFGDGTRLSIL.

The table lists this clonotype with many counts. The CDR3 sequence is CASSLNSGSRLGSYNEQFF. Here the CDR3 DNA reads TGTGCCAGCAGTTTGAATTCAGGGTCGAGATTAGGCTCCTACAATGAGCAGTTCTTC. V is TRBV27 and J is TRBJ2-1; TRBD1 might be the D (5 bases). The CDR3 is 19 residues long. The V end lost 3 bases, the J end lost 0 bases, and 21 bases lay between the germline ends. Germline lookup yields CDR1 MNHEY and CDR2 SMNVEV (reference sequence).

This clonotype has at least ten counts. This rearrangement joins TRBV5-1 to TRBJ2-7; weak D call: TRBD1 (6 bases). In germline, CDR1 is SGHRS, CDR2 YFSETQ. This CDR3 has 13 amino acids. V dropped 5 bases and J dropped 2 bases, with 11 bases sitting between them. CDR3 sequence (DNA): TGCGCCAGCAGGGACGACAGGACCTACGAGCAGTACTTC. Protein sequence: CASRDDRTYEQYF.

This clonotype was observed many times. The chain carries TRBV4-2 and TRBJ2-7, with a possible D match to TRBD2 (5 bases). Germline CDR1 LGHNA, CDR2 YNFKEQ. The V end was cut by 2 bases, the J end by 4 bases, with 15 bases between. This CDR3 spans 15 amino acids. The CDR3 bases are TGTGCCAGCAGCCAACCTTCCACGGGGAAGTACGAGCAGTACTTC. This codes for CASSQPSTGKYEQYF.

Only a few counts were recorded for this clonotype. The genes are TRBV14 and TRBJ2-3; D is unresolved. V was clipped by 1 base and J by 10 bases, with 6 bases between them. The CDR3 has 11 residues. Germline V gene lookup returns CDR1 SGHDN and CDR2 FVKESK. CDR3 in amino acids: CASSQGNPQYF. Written as DNA, the CDR3 is TGTGCCAGCAGCCAAGGAAACCCGCAGTATTTT.

This clonotype showed up many times. The chain joins TRBV10-3 to TRBJ2-2; no definite D call. From germline, CDR1 is ENHRY and CDR2 SYGVKD. The CDR3 is 15 residues long. V lost 7 bases, J lost 2 bases, and 14 bases lay in between. The CDR3 loop reads CAIKVQELNTGELFF. As DNA, the CDR3 is TGTGCCATCAAGGTCCAGGAGCTAAACACCGGGGAGCTGTTTTTT.

This clonotype has at least ten counts. V and J are TRBV7-9 and TRBJ2-2; D unresolved. CDR1 is SEHNR, CDR2 FQNEAQ, per germline (reference sequence). Trimming took 4 bases from V and 5 from J, leaving 11 bases between them. This CDR3 is built from 14 residues. CDR3 residues: CASSWISMTGELFF. The CDR3 DNA reads as TGTGCCAGCAGCTGGATTTCGATGACCGGGGAGCTGTTTTTT.

This clonotype was seen many times. V usage is TRBV29-1 and J usage is TRBJ2-1; 7 nucleotides match TRBD1. The CDR3 runs to 14 residues. With 7 bases clipped from V and 4 bases from J, the junction kept 10 bases outside the gene matches. Germline V gene lookup returns CDR1 SQVTM and CDR2 ANQGSEA. The CDR3 protein is CSAASRDSYNEQFF. In nucleotides, the CDR3 is TGCAGCGCAGCAAGCCGGGACAGTTACAATGAGCAGTTCTTC.

At least ten counts were recorded for this clonotype. The chain employs TRBV7-6 and TRBJ2-7, with D tentatively TRBD1 or TRBD2 (5 bases each). V was clipped by 1 base and J by 6 bases, with 7 bases between them. Looked up from germline, CDR1 is SGHVS and CDR2 is FNYEAQ. CDR3 length equals 12 residues. In DNA, the CDR3 is TGTGCCAGCAGCTTAGGTGGGGGCGAGCAGTACTTC. Translated, it gives CASSLGGGEQYF.

This clonotype was counted at least ten times. The V and J genes are TRBV29-1 and TRBJ2-5; the match to TRBD1 covers 7 bases. Germline-derived CDR1 and CDR2 are SQVTM and ANQGSEA. The CDR3 extends over 12 amino acids. With 6 bases clipped from V and 4 bases from J, the junction kept 5 bases outside the gene matches. The CDR3: CSVNQGVETQYF. In nucleotides, the CDR3 is TGCAGCGTAAATCAGGGGGTAGAGACCCAGTACTTC.

This clonotype appeared many times. This chain uses TRBV6-6 with TRBJ2-3; 10 bases are a match to TRBD2. Germline V gene data show CDR1 as MNHNY and CDR2 as SVGAGI (reference sequence). CDR3 length equals 22 residues. With 7 bases clipped from V and 0 bases from J, the junction kept 25 bases outside the gene matches. The CDR3 DNA sequence: TGTGCCAGCACTGACAACCACCGGACTAGCGGCAAATACGCATCTAGCACAGATACGCAGTATTTT. It is translated as CASTDNHRTSGKYASSTDTQYF.

There are many counts of this clonotype. This sequence joins TRBV11-2 and TRBJ2-3; 8 nucleotides agree with TRBD2. Trimming cost V 5 bases and J 2 bases; bases outside gene matches: 18. The CDR3 spans 19 residues. CDR1 and CDR2 from the germline V gene are SGHAT and FQNNGV. Written as DNA, the CDR3 is TGTGCCAGCAGCCAGCCGGTGGGCGTGATAGCGGGGTCCACAGATACGCAGTATTTT. Residues: CASSQPVGVIAGSTDTQYF.

Many counts were recorded for this clonotype. The chain links TRBV2 to TRBJ2-1, with a tentative D call TRBD2 (5 bases). This CDR3 comprises 12 residues. From germline, CDR1 is SNHLY and CDR2 FYNNEI. V was pared by 7 bases and J by 6 bases, with 10 bases between. The CDR3 DNA sequence: TGTGCCAGCAAACCGGACTCCAATGAGCAGTTCTTC. The encoded protein is CASKPDSNEQFF. Drawing the rest from reference TRBV2 and TRBJ2-1, the complete variable domain is EPEVTQTPSHQVTQMGQEVILRCVPISNHLYFYWYRQILGQKVEFLVSFYNNEISEKSEIFDDQFSVERPDGSNFTLKIRSTKLEDSAMYFCASKPDSNEQFFGPGTRLTVL.

Remarks on this clonotype: This could be a read error, since a much larger clone is one nucleotide away. This chain links TRBV11-1 with TRBJ2-7; D gene ambiguous. Germline CDR1 and CDR2: SGHAT and FQDESV (reference sequence). The V end lost 2 bases, the J end lost 1 base, and 6 bases lay between the germline ends. The length of the CDR3 is 13 residues. The chain's CDR3 is CASSLSPSYEQYF. The CDR3 nucleotides are TGTGCCAGCAGCTTATCCCCGTCCTACGAGCAGTACTTC.

This clonotype has at least ten counts. The V and J genes are TRBV6-2 or TRBV6-3 and TRBJ2-1; 7 nucleotides agree with TRBD2. The germline V gene has CDR1 MNHEY and CDR2 SVGEGT. This CDR3 is built from 14 residues. Losses at the gene ends were 8 bases for V and 8 bases for J; bases not matched to a gene: 12. The CDR3 region is CASVSGSGTHEQFF. The CDR3 DNA is TGTGCCAGCGTCTCGGGCAGCGGGACCCATGAGCAGTTCTTC.

There are many counts of this clonotype. The chain joins TRBV29-1 to TRBJ2-7; 8 positions match TRBD2. Trimming took 5 bases from V and 7 from J; bases not matched to a gene: 13. Germline V gene sequence: CDR1 SQVTM, CDR2 ANQGSEA. The length of the CDR3 is 14 residues. CDR3 loop: CSVRPGLGESEQYF. CDR3 DNA sequence: TGCAGCGTTCGACCGGGACTAGGGGAAAGTGAGCAGTACTTC.